Included here is one T cell receptor beta chain sequence, with context. Its specificity is unknown. Profiled with immunoSEQ multiplex PCR; TCRdb holds only in-frame clones, not every one. The data contain about 2.4 million clones, approximately 93% of them seen just once; the ten biggest clones take up approximately 0.35%. V gave up 3 bases and J gave up 7 bases, with 19 bases separating them. This CDR3 has 15 residues. CDR1 and CDR2 from the germline V gene are MGHDK and SYGVNS. The sample is drawn from a study of shared clonotypes between healthy human individuals. Study-wide results and caveats: Only blood samples were collected, and tissue repertoires likely differ.

V is TRBV25-1 and J is TRBJ2-7, with D perhaps being TRBD1 or TRBD2 (5 bases each). The specimen sequenced was naive CD4+ T cells from PBMCs. Indicated subset: CD45RA+ positively selected. The TCR sequence derives from a man aged 18-30 years in good health. Some clones in this sample may be carry-over from other donors' samples. CDR3: CASSDRDPFPREQYF. The CDR3 DNA follows: TGTGCCAGCAGTGACCGGGACCCTTTCCCAAGGGAGCAGTACTTC.